This TCR beta chain originates from a study of regulatory T cells in long-lasting Graves disease. Overall study: Antithyroid drug intake by newly diagnosed Graves' patients had lasted under 3 months.

CDR3 length: 12 amino acids. Germline CDR1 is GTSNPN and CDR2 is SVGIG (reference sequence). This clonotype was observed many times. The junction departs from the called germline gene at one end, perhaps through a read error. Time point noted: newly diagnosed GD, antithyroid drugs for less than 3 months. Extracted RNA from PBMCs served as the source of the TCR library. Construction of the TCR beta libraries employed iRepertoire HTBI primers in conjunction with Arm-PCR of CDR3 regions. From the multiplex PCR reads, TCRdb called clonotypes with MiXCR, one entry per CDR3 protein. The sample carries around 400,000 distinct CDR3 sequences, around 15% recorded once.

The sequence was collected from a female donor with Graves disease. The sample in question was peripheral blood mononuclear cells (PBMCs), obtained at new diagnosis, from a patient treated with antithyroid drugs. The gene calls are TRBV30 and TRBJ2-1; D is tentatively TRBD1 or TRBD2 (6 bases each). CDR3 amino acids: CAWSASGAEQLF. The CDR3 nucleotides are TGTGCCTGGAGTGCTTCGGGGGCGGAGCAGCTCTTC.